What follows is one T cell receptor beta chain and its context. Its cognate antigen is unknown. These data are taken from a study of shared clonotypes between healthy human individuals. Study in general: Those who served as donors were a couple of women and a few men between the ages of 18 and 49. General study points: A handful of donors showed sharing of around 5% of naive CD4 clonotypes. Sampling covered blood only; tissue repertoires likely differ.

CD45RO negativity and positive selection for CCR7 defined naive CD8 cells, a population that excluded terminally differentiated effector memory CD45RA+ cells. Assay used: immunoSEQ multiplex PCR; TCRdb lists only in-frame clones, some missing. The repertoire holds nearly 600,000 clones, with around 95% as singletons. The receptor comes from a woman aged 30 to 39 in good health. The sequencing sample was made of naive CD8+ T cells sorted from blood.

Here the CDR3 DNA reads TGTGCCAGCAGCCCAGGGGGCTACACCTTC. It yields the protein CASSPGGYTF. The chain couples TRBV7-9 to TRBJ1-2; maybe TRBD1 (5 bases). The V end lost 5 bases, the J end lost 8 bases, and 6 bases lay between the germline ends. Germline CDR1 reads SEHNR; CDR2 reads FQNEAQ (reference sequence). There are 10 residues in the CDR3.